The 9 T cell receptor beta chains below were found in one sample sequenced in a study of radiotherapy plus CTLA-4 blockade in lung cancer. Sequencing was performed with immunoSEQ multiplex PCR; in TCRdb, only in-frame clones are kept and a portion is missing. Counted here are 27,000 or so clones, roughly three quarters occurring once; the ten biggest clones make up approximately 25%. This specimen was peripheral blood, taken from a patient treated with radiotherapy plus ipilimumab. The source is a human donor with non-small cell lung cancer that progressed on radiotherapy plus ipilimumab.

The V call is TRBV7-9, the J call TRBJ2-7, with a possible D match to TRBD1 (6 bases). CDR1 and CDR2 (germline): SEHNR, FQNEAQ (reference sequence). This CDR3 spans 12 amino acids. Trimming removed 6 bases at V and 4 bases at J, with 10 bases between. CDR3 nucleotide sequence: TGTGCCAGCAGAATGGGGGCTTACGAGCAGTACTTC. It encodes CASRMGAYEQYF.

This clone appeared a single time. The chain is built from TRBV6-5 and TRBJ2-4; 8 bases line up with TRBD1. Trimming took 5 bases from V and 7 from J; bases not matched to a gene: 10. The length of the CDR3 is 15 residues. CDR1 is MNHEY, CDR2 SVGAGI, per germline. CDR3 region: CASSPRQGTVNIQYF. As DNA, the CDR3 is TGTGCCAGCAGTCCCAGACAGGGGACGGTGAACATTCAGTACTTC.

V is TRBV19 and J is TRBJ2-5; a possible D gene is TRBD1 (5 bases). The CDR3 runs 15 residues. The germline gives CDR1 LNHDA, CDR2 SQIVND (reference sequence). V dropped 7 bases and J dropped 1 base, with 16 bases sitting between them. The CDR3 reads CASTRNPGPQETQYF. The CDR3 DNA sequence: TGTGCCAGTACCCGTAACCCAGGGCCCCAAGAGACCCAGTACTTC.

The chain links TRBV27 to TRBJ1-5; tentative D call: TRBD1 (5 bases). Between the trimmed V and J ends, which lost 2 bases and 3 bases, there was a span of 11 bases. This CDR3 has 15 residues. In germline, CDR1 is MNHEY, CDR2 SMNVEV (reference sequence). CDR3 bases: TGTGCCAGCAGTTTAGTAGGGACCTACAATCAGCCCCAGCATTTT. Its protein is CASSLVGTYNQPQHF.

The chain combines TRBV2 with TRBJ1-1; D perhaps matches TRBD1 (5 bases). Looked up from germline, CDR1 is SNHLY and CDR2 is FYNNEI. The V gene lost 4 bases and the J gene lost 1 base, with 7 bases spanning the gap. The CDR3 length is 13 residues. This CDR3 is CASSVQGNTEAFF. Written as DNA, the CDR3 is TGTGCCAGCAGTGTTCAGGGGAACACTGAAGCTTTCTTT.

The gene calls are TRBV9 and TRBJ1-2, with 8 positions matching TRBD1. V shed 3 bases, J shed 3 bases, and the junction held 1 base outside the gene matches. The germline V gene has CDR1 SGDLS and CDR2 YYNGEE. The CDR3 length is 13 residues. CDR3 DNA sequence: TGTGCCAGCAGCGCACAGGGGGACTATGGCTACACCTTC. It yields the protein CASSAQGDYGYTF.

The chain is built from TRBV6-5 and TRBJ2-3, with D tentatively TRBD1 or TRBD2 (5 bases each). V was cut by 2 bases and J by 3 bases, with 12 bases left in between. The CDR3 spans 15 residues. Germline V CDR1 and CDR2: MNHEY, SVGAGI. In DNA, the CDR3 is TGTGCCAGCAGTTACCGGGACGTCCCGACAGATACGCAGTATTTT. Its protein is CASSYRDVPTDTQYF.

CDR3 in DNA: TGTGCCAGCAGCTTAGACAATGAGCAGTTCTTC. Translated, it gives CASSLDNEQFF. The chain couples TRBV7-2 to TRBJ2-1; the D is unclear. This CDR3 comprises 11 residues. CDR1 and CDR2 from the germline V gene are SGHTA and FQGNSA. Between the trimmed V and J ends, which lost 1 base and 5 bases, there was a span of 0 bases.

The chain couples TRBV4-2 to TRBJ2-7; TRBD1 might be the D (5 bases). Between the trimmed V and J ends, which lost 1 base and 1 base, there was a span of 11 bases. CDR1 is LGHNA and CDR2 is YNFKEQ in the germline V gene. The CDR3 extends over 15 amino acids. CDR3 region: CASSQGGAPSYEQYF. For the CDR3, the DNA is TGTGCCAGCAGCCAAGGTGGGGCCCCATCCTACGAGCAGTACTTC.